These 20 T cell receptor beta chains were sequenced from one sample in a study of cytomegalovirus exposure and HLA in healthy donors. With 60 Vbeta and 13 Jbeta primers, the PCR was carried out. TCRdb's table, derived via immunoSEQ multiplex PCR, lists solely in-frame clones and lacks some. This sample has tens of thousands of clones, with approximately 62% found just once. Source material: PBMCs. These receptors originate from a male donor in good health and CMV-seropositive.

The genes are TRBV19 and TRBJ2-5, with TRBD1 matching over 10 bases. The CDR3 loop spans 16 amino acids. The V gene's germline CDR1 is LNHDA and CDR2 SQIVND (reference sequence). The junction had 10 bases not matched to a gene; V was cut back by 5 bases and J by 4 bases. CDR3 in amino acids: CASSVQARDRGETQYF. The CDR3 DNA sequence: TGTGCCAGTAGTGTACAGGCACGGGACAGGGGAGAGACCCAGTACTTC.

The chain has TRBV6-5 and TRBJ1-2, with 8 bases identical to TRBD1. The CDR3 length is 16 residues. CDR1 and CDR2 (germline): MNHEY, SVGAGI. V lost 4 bases and J lost 0; bases outside the gene matches: 7. CDR3 amino acids: CASSSDREVPNYGYTF. DNA of the CDR3: TGTGCCAGCAGTTCGGACAGGGAGGTCCCTAACTATGGCTACACCTTC.

The CDR3 spells CASSTRGRGTEAFF. CDR3 DNA sequence: TGTGCCAGCAGTACTAGGGGGCGCGGAACTGAAGCTTTCTTT. This chain links TRBV2 with TRBJ1-1, with 7 bases fitting TRBD1. This CDR3 is built from 14 residues. After removal of 5 bases from V and 5 bases from J, the junction contained 8 bases not matched to a gene. The germline gives CDR1 SNHLY, CDR2 FYNNEI.

The V gene is TRBV28, the J gene TRBJ2-5; 11 bases are a match to TRBD2. Germline-derived CDR1 and CDR2 are MDHEN and SYDVKM. After removal of 5 bases from V and 3 bases from J, the junction contained 2 bases not matched to a gene. The CDR3 sequence is 14 residues long. CDR3 sequence: CASSLLAGEETQYF. The CDR3 DNA sequence: TGTGCCAGCAGTCTACTAGCGGGAGAAGAGACCCAGTACTTC.

The chain couples TRBV11-2 to TRBJ2-5; 8 bases are a match to TRBD2. This CDR3 contains 14 residues. The junction had 5 bases not matched to a gene; V was cut back by 6 bases and J by 2 bases. From germline, CDR1 is SGHAT and CDR2 FQNNGV. The CDR3 protein is CASSLLAAQETQYF. Written as DNA, the CDR3 is TGTGCCAGCAGTTTACTAGCGGCACAAGAGACCCAGTACTTC.

This clone was seen a few times. Written as DNA, the CDR3 is TGCAGCGCTGTCGGGGAGGTGAATCAGCCCCAGCATTTT. Translating it yields CSAVGEVNQPQHF. The chain has TRBV29-1 and TRBJ1-5; D is undetermined. The CDR3 is 13 residues long. V lost 7 bases and J 4 bases, leaving 14 bases between the germline ends. The germline V gene has CDR1 SQVTM and CDR2 ANQGSEA.

The V gene is TRBV14, the J gene TRBJ2-2; weak D call: TRBD2 (6 bases). In germline, CDR1 is SGHDN, CDR2 FVKESK. There are 15 residues in the CDR3. Between the trimmed V and J ends, which lost 4 bases and 4 bases, there was a span of 13 bases. DNA for the CDR3: TGTGCCAGCAGCCTGGGGGGAGGAGGCACCGGGGAGCTGTTTTTT. Protein product: CASSLGGGGTGELFF.

V and J are TRBV18 and TRBJ2-7; D is uncertain. CDR1 and CDR2 from the germline V gene are KGHSH and LQKENI. The V gene lost 3 bases and the J gene lost 3 bases, with 6 bases spanning the gap. The CDR3 sequence is 12 residues long. CDR3 amino acids: CASSPADYEQYF. CDR3 coding DNA: TGTGCCAGCTCACCTGCGGACTACGAGCAGTACTTC. The full variable domain, completed using reference TRBV18 and TRBJ2-7, is NAGVMQNPRHLVRRRGQEARLRCSPMKGHSHVYWYRQLPEEGLKFMVYLQKENIIDESGMPKERFSAEFPKEGPSILRIQQVVRGDSAAYFCASSPADYEQYFGPGTRLTVT.

The chain links TRBV30 to TRBJ1-5, with TRBD1 as a possible D gene (5 bases). The CDR3 spans 16 residues. Germline V gives CDR1 GTSNPN, CDR2 SVGIG (reference sequence). V was shortened by 3 bases and J by 4 bases, with 19 bases between the two germline ends. As DNA, the CDR3 is TGTGCCTGGAGCGCCCAAACCGGGGGGATAAATCAGCCCCAGCATTTT. Its protein is CAWSAQTGGINQPQHF. The entire variable domain, with the rest obtained from reference TRBV30 and TRBJ1-5, is as follows: SQTIHQWPATLVQPVGSPLSLECTVEGTSNPNLYWYRQAAGRGLQLLFYSVGIGQISSEVPQNLSASRPQDRQFILSSKKLLLSDSGFYLCAWSAQTGGINQPQHFGDGTRLSIL.

V gene TRBV11-2 combines with J gene TRBJ2-1, with 8 bases aligning to TRBD2. The CDR3 totals 16 residues. V gave up 6 bases and J gave up 0 bases; unmatched junction bases: 7. From germline, CDR1 is SGHAT and CDR2 FQNNGV. CDR3 bases: TGTGCCAGCAGTGCGAGCGGGAGCCGCTCCTACAATGAGCAGTTCTTC. Amino acid sequence: CASSASGSRSYNEQFF.

The rearrangement links TRBV15 to TRBJ1-2; 7 bases match TRBD1. The CDR3 runs 17 residues. V trimming: 1 base; J trimming: 0 bases; junction bases outside the gene matches: 8. Germline CDR1 is LNHNV and CDR2 is YYDKDF (reference sequence). DNA of the CDR3: TGTGCCACCAGCAGAGCAGGACAGGTGGGAGCTAACTATGGCTACACCTTC. Amino acids: CATSRAGQVGANYGYTF.

This chain links TRBV9 with TRBJ2-1; possibly TRBD2 for D (6 bases). The CDR3 is made up of 16 amino acids. Germline values: CDR1 SGDLS, CDR2 YYNGEE. Trimming stripped 2 bases from V and 8 bases from J, with 20 bases between. The CDR3 region has the DNA TGTGCCAGCAGCGTTCCGGGAGACCGGCCTTGGGATGAGCAGTTCTTC. Its translation is CASSVPGDRPWDEQFF. The variable domain in full, with the rest retrieved from reference TRBV9 and TRBJ2-1, is DSGVTQTPKHLITATGQRVTLRCSPRSGDLSVYWYQQSLDQGLQFLIQYYNGEERAKGNILERFSAQQFPDLHSELNLSSLELGDSALYFCASSVPGDRPWDEQFFGPGTRLTVL.

CDR3 residues: CASSGSRQGTEAFF. CDR3 DNA: TGTGCCAGCAGCGGTAGCCGTCAGGGGACTGAAGCTTTCTTT. V gene TRBV9 combines with J gene TRBJ1-1; D is possibly TRBD1 (6 bases). With 3 bases removed from V and 5 bases from J, the gap between germline ends came to 14 bases. The germline V gene encodes CDR1 SGDLS and CDR2 YYNGEE. The length of the CDR3 is 14 residues.

This sequence joins TRBV10-3 and TRBJ2-1, with D possibly TRBD2 on 5 matching bases. V shed 8 bases and J shed 11 bases, with 25 bases lying between them. Germline CDR1 ENHRY, CDR2 SYGVKD. The CDR3 covers 15 residues. CDR3 sequence (DNA): TGTGCCATCCGGACTCAGGATGGGGTCTTTTCAAAGCAGTTCTTC. This sequence encodes CAIRTQDGVFSKQFF.

This clone is a singleton in its sample. The genes are TRBV15 and TRBJ1-5, with TRBD1 identical over 7 bases. J lost 4 bases, V lost 3 bases, and 6 bases had no gene match. The CDR3 has 15 residues. The germline V gene encodes CDR1 LNHNV and CDR2 YYDKDF (reference sequence). The CDR3 loop is CATSREGQTNQPQHF. The CDR3 bases are TGTGCCACCAGCAGGGAGGGACAGACAAATCAGCCCCAGCATTTT.

The chain employs TRBV4-1 and TRBJ1-2; 8 bases line up with TRBD1. The CDR3 loop spans 16 amino acids. J was trimmed by 4 bases and V by 4 bases; bases with no gene match: 11. Germline CDR1 MGHRA, CDR2 YSYEKL. The CDR3 loop is CASSPGQGATSYGYTF. The CDR3 bases are TGCGCCAGCAGCCCGGGGCAGGGGGCCACTAGCTATGGCTACACCTTC.

This chain joins TRBV27 and TRBJ2-5, with 14 bases fitting TRBD2. The CDR3 totals 18 residues. CDR1 is MNHEY, CDR2 SMNVEV, per germline (reference sequence). The trim removed 3 bases at V and 1 base at J, leaving 7 bases unmatched. The CDR3 sequence is CASSFRGTSGRIQETQYF. The CDR3 DNA follows: TGTGCCAGCAGTTTTCGGGGGACTAGCGGGAGAATCCAAGAGACCCAGTACTTC.

CDR3 residues: CASSPYYTDTQYF. CDR3 nucleotides: TGTGCCAGCAGTCCTTATTACACAGATACGCAGTATTTT. V usage is TRBV28 and J usage is TRBJ2-3; D gene ambiguous. There are 13 residues in the CDR3. CDR1 MDHEN and CDR2 SYDVKM come from the germline V gene. V was shortened by 5 bases and J by 2 bases, with 8 bases between the two germline ends.

This clone was seen only a few times. The rearrangement joins TRBV5-4 to TRBJ1-1, with 7 bases lining up with TRBD1. V shed 3 bases, J shed 3 bases, and the junction held 2 bases outside the gene matches. Germline V gene lookup returns CDR1 SGHNT and CDR2 YYREEE (reference sequence). The length of the CDR3 is 13 residues. This chain's CDR3 is CASSSQGHTEAFF. The CDR3, as DNA: TGTGCCAGCAGCTCACAGGGGCACACTGAAGCTTTCTTT. Full variable domain (missing parts from reference TRBV5-4 and TRBJ1-1): ETGVTQSPTHLIKTRGQQVTLRCSSQSGHNTVSWYQQALGQGPQFIFQYYREEENGRGNFPPRFSGLQFPNYSSELNVNALELDDSALYLCASSSQGHTEAFFGQGTRLTVV.

The chain links TRBV28 to TRBJ1-6; possibly TRBD1 for D (5 bases). The CDR3 consists of 16 residues. In germline, CDR1 is MDHEN, CDR2 SYDVKM. The V end was cut by 2 bases, the J end by 10 bases, with 18 bases between. The CDR3 bases are TGTGCCAGCAGTTTAAATCCGGCGGGGGGAGAATCACCCCTCCACTTT. It specifies CASSLNPAGGESPLHF. Combining the CDR3 with reference TRBV28 and TRBJ1-6 gives the whole variable domain DVKVTQSSRYLVKRTGEKVFLECVQDMDHENMFWYRQDPGLGLRLIYFSYDVKMKEKGDIPEGYSVSREKKERFSLILESASTNQTSMYLCASSLNPAGGESPLHFGNGTRLTVT.